These 32 T cell receptor beta chains came from one sample sequenced in a study of T cells in Graves' hyperthyroidism and ophthalmopathy. The CDR3 regions of TCR beta were amplified from RNA transcripts. First-round RT-PCR with HTBI primers amplified the TCR CDR3 region. Via MiXCR, TCRdb re-called the multiplex PCR reads, giving one row per CDR3 protein. The sample consists of about 400,000 distinct CDR3 sequences, 13% to 15% of them appearing once. The specimen was blood. Every receptor here comes from a woman in her sixties or seventies with Graves' ophthalmopathy.

V usage is TRBV7-9 and J usage is TRBJ2-3; D unclear. Germline V gene lookup returns CDR1 SEHNR and CDR2 FQNEAQ (reference sequence). V dropped 4 bases and J dropped 0 bases, with 8 bases sitting between them. This CDR3 region has 14 residues. CDR3 nucleotides: TGTGCCAGCAGCTCCCCGTCGAGCACAGATACGCAGTATTTT. Translating it yields CASSSPSSTDTQYF.

In its sample, this clonotype was seen a few times. The V and J genes are TRBV28 and TRBJ2-5, with D possibly TRBD1 on 6 matching bases. Per the germline V gene, CDR1 is MDHEN and CDR2 is SYDVKM. V was shortened by 1 base and J by 2 bases, with 11 bases between the two germline ends. The CDR3 covers 15 residues. CDR3 DNA: TGTGCCAGCAGTTTATCCAGGGGAAGGCAAGAGACCCAGTACTTC. Its translation is CASSLSRGRQETQYF.

This chain links TRBV24-1 with TRBJ2-1; D tentatively fits TRBD1 or TRBD2 (5 bases each). The CDR3 is 16 amino acids. V lost 1 base and J lost 5, with 14 bases in between. Per the germline V gene, CDR1 is KGHDR and CDR2 is SFDVKD. The CDR3 DNA is TGTGCCACCAGTGATTTTGGCCGGGGCGGACACAATGAGCAGTTCTTC. Its translation: CATSDFGRGGHNEQFF.

CDR3 nucleotides: TGCAGCGTTGAGGCCAGGGCCGGGGAGCTGTTTTTT. Translated: CSVEARAGELFF. The chain links TRBV29-1 to TRBJ2-2, with D possibly being TRBD1 (5 bases). The CDR3 totals 12 residues. V was trimmed by 3 bases and J by 6 bases, leaving 8 bases between them. Germline values: CDR1 SQVTM, CDR2 ANQGSEA.

V is TRBV5-1 and J is TRBJ1-3; no firm D call. Trimming removed 4 bases from V and 8 bases from J, with 16 bases in between. The CDR3 has 14 amino acids. Germline V gene lookup returns CDR1 SGHRS and CDR2 YFSETQ. DNA for the CDR3: TGCGCCAGCAGCCCGGGAGGGATGTTGGACACCATATATTTT. Its protein product is CASSPGGMLDTIYF.

This clonotype came up many times. This sequence joins TRBV27 and TRBJ2-7, with 9 nucleotides matching TRBD2. This CDR3 region has 17 residues. Germline trimming cut 6 bases from V and 0 bases from J; bases unmatched to any gene: 12. Germline-derived CDR1 and CDR2 are MNHEY and SMNVEV (reference sequence). In DNA form, the CDR3 reads TGTGCCAGCAGAGTGACTAGCGGCCGGCAGGCCTCCTACGAGCAGTACTTC. Its protein is CASRVTSGRQASYEQYF.

This clonotype was counted at least ten times. For the CDR3, the DNA is TGTGCCAGCAGTGAACCCGGGAGCGGGAGACATGAGCAGTTCTTC. It translates to CASSEPGSGRHEQFF. The chain is built from TRBV2 and TRBJ2-1, with 8 positions matching TRBD2. CDR3 length: 15 residues. After removal of 2 bases from V and 8 bases from J, the junction contained 8 bases not matched to a gene. Germline loops: CDR1 SNHLY, CDR2 FYNNEI.

This clonotype has ten or more counts. For the CDR3, the DNA is TGTGCCAGCAGTGAAGGTTTTCGCAGCTTCACCGGGGAGCTGTTTTTT. Its protein is CASSEGFRSFTGELFF. The genes are TRBV2 and TRBJ2-2, with D unresolved. Per the germline V gene, CDR1 is SNHLY and CDR2 is FYNNEI. The CDR3 totals 16 residues. The V gene lost 1 base and the J gene lost 4 bases, with 13 bases spanning the gap.

The DNA of the CDR3 is TGTGCCACCAGTGACCTCGTCTGGGATGAGCAGTTCTTC. It is translated as CATSDLVWDEQFF. The chain couples TRBV24-1 to TRBJ2-1; D ambiguous. The CDR3 extends over 13 amino acids. The germline V gene encodes CDR1 KGHDR and CDR2 SFDVKD. Trimming removed 4 bases at V and 8 bases at J, with 11 bases between.

This clonotype was found many times. CDR3 sequence (DNA): TGTGCCAGCAGCCCCGGGACTAGCCGGTACGAGCAGTACTTC. It is translated as CASSPGTSRYEQYF. The rearrangement joins TRBV3-1 to TRBJ2-7; 9 bases are shared with TRBD2. This CDR3 spans 14 amino acids. The ends lost 4 bases at V and 4 bases at J; junction bases unmatched: 5. Germline assignment: CDR1 LGHDT and CDR2 YNNKEL (reference sequence).

In its sample, this clonotype was seen many times. The chain is built from TRBV7-8 and TRBJ1-4; D remains ambiguous. Germline V gives CDR1 SGHVS, CDR2 FQNEAQ. This CDR3 is 13 amino acids long. V dropped 5 bases and J dropped 8 bases, with 12 bases sitting between them. CDR3 residues: CASSKGLGEKLFF. The CDR3 DNA reads TGTGCCAGCAGCAAGGGCCTGGGGGAAAAACTGTTTTTT.

Remarks on this clonotype: This may be a read error: a much more frequent sequence differs by one nucleotide. V gene TRBV20-1 combines with J gene TRBJ2-1; either TRBD1 or TRBD2 may fit D (6 bases each). Germline lookup yields CDR1 DFQATT and CDR2 SNEGSKA (reference sequence). This CDR3 contains 14 residues. The V end was cut by 6 bases, the J end by 6 bases, with 18 bases between. The CDR3 DNA follows: TGCAGTGCCGGGGGCGGCCAAGAGGGCAATGAGCAGTTCTTC. Protein: CSAGGGQEGNEQFF.

This clonotype was observed a handful of times. V and J are TRBV6-2 or TRBV6-3 and TRBJ2-7; TRBD2 matches 11 bases. The V gene's germline CDR1 is MNHEY and CDR2 SVGEGT. V was clipped by 0 bases and J by 3 bases; unmatched bases: 4. The CDR3 runs 16 residues. The DNA for the CDR3 is TGTGCCAGCAGTTACTCCCGACTAGCGGGAAACTACGAGCAGTACTTC. Protein product: CASSYSRLAGNYEQYF.

The rearrangement uses TRBV7-3 and TRBJ2-1, with TRBD2 matching over 9 bases. This CDR3 is built from 15 residues. The junction had 7 bases not matched to a gene; V was cut back by 4 bases and J by 6 bases. The germline gives CDR1 SGHTA, CDR2 FQGTGA. CDR3 residues: CASSSRGGGGNEQFF. CDR3 nucleotide sequence: TGTGCCAGCAGCTCGCGGGGGGGGGGAGGCAATGAGCAGTTCTTC. The full variable domain, in which reference TRBV7-3 and TRBJ2-1 provide the parts outside the CDR3, is GAGVSQTPSNKVTEKGKYVELRCDPISGHTALYWYRQSLGQGPEFLIYFQGTGAADDSGLPNDRFFAVRPEGSVSTLKIQRTERGDSAVYLCASSSRGGGGNEQFFGPGTRLTVL.

Many counts were recorded for this clonotype. The chain joins TRBV11-2 to TRBJ2-7, with 9 bases matching TRBD2. Germline V gene sequence: CDR1 SGHAT, CDR2 FQNNGV. J lost 0 bases, V lost 5 bases, and 5 bases had no gene match. The CDR3 loop spans 15 amino acids. This CDR3 is CASSLGSGSSYEQYF. As DNA, the CDR3 is TGTGCCAGCAGCCTCGGTAGCGGGAGCTCCTACGAGCAGTACTTC.

This clonotype occurred a few times. The chain links TRBV7-8 to TRBJ2-7; 14 bases are shared with TRBD2. Trimming cost V 5 bases and J 1 base; bases outside gene matches: 10. Germline CDR1 SGHVS, CDR2 FQNEAQ. This CDR3 has 18 residues. CDR3 sequence reads: CASSPQGTSGSPSYEQYF. CDR3 coding DNA: TGTGCCAGCAGCCCACAAGGGACTAGCGGGAGCCCGTCCTACGAGCAGTACTTC.

In the case of this clonotype: The junction departs from the called germline gene at one end, perhaps through a read error. In DNA form, the CDR3 reads TGTGCCTGCAGTTACTCGACTCCGGGAGGGCCCATCGAGCAGTACTTC. Protein: CACSYSTPGGPIEQYF. The chain joins TRBV6-2 or TRBV6-3 to TRBJ2-7; the match to TRBD2 covers 8 bases. CDR1 MNHEY and CDR2 SVGEGT come from the germline V gene. The length of the CDR3 is 16 residues.

This clonotype has a count of ten or more. The chain uses TRBV28 and TRBJ2-7; D call uncertain. Trimming removed 7 bases from V and 2 bases from J, with 12 bases in between. The CDR3 contains 13 residues. The germline V gene encodes CDR1 MDHEN and CDR2 SYDVKM. CDR3 nucleotides: TGTGCCAGCACTTCCCGGGCCGCCTACGAGCAGTACTTC. Its translation is CASTSRAAYEQYF.

This clonotype has a count of ten or more. V gene TRBV11-2 combines with J gene TRBJ2-3; tentatively, D is TRBD1 or TRBD2 (5 bases each). V gave up 3 bases and J gave up 2 bases, with 12 bases separating them. The CDR3 has 15 amino acids. Germline values: CDR1 SGHAT, CDR2 FQNNGV. DNA of the CDR3: TGTGCCAGCAGCTTGGGGGTCGGCAACACAGATACGCAGTATTTT. Amino acid sequence: CASSLGVGNTDTQYF.

This clonotype was picked up a small number of times. The chain combines TRBV3-1 with TRBJ2-3, with TRBD2 matching over 13 bases. CDR3 length equals 17 residues. With 4 bases clipped from V and 7 bases from J, the junction kept 11 bases outside the gene matches. Germline assignment: CDR1 LGHDT and CDR2 YNNKEL (reference sequence). CDR3 sequence (DNA): TGTGCCAGCAGCCCTTCAACTAGCGGGAGGGCTGAAAATACGCAGTATTTT. Translating it yields CASSPSTSGRAENTQYF.

This clonotype was detected many times. The genes are TRBV10-3 and TRBJ2-7, with TRBD2 matching over 9 bases. Germline values: CDR1 ENHRY, CDR2 SYGVKD. Germline trimming cut 0 bases from V and 3 bases from J; bases unmatched to any gene: 9. This CDR3 comprises 17 residues. The DNA for the CDR3 is TGTGCCATCAGTGAGTCCGGAGCGGGAGGCGGGGGCTACGAGCAGTACTTC. Its translation: CAISESGAGGGGYEQYF.

This clonotype has a count of ten or more. The V and J genes are TRBV20-1 and TRBJ2-1, with D possibly being TRBD2 (7 bases). CDR3 length: 15 amino acids. The V end was cut by 0 bases, the J end by 3 bases, with 12 bases between. Germline CDR1 and CDR2: DFQATT and SNEGSKA (reference sequence). The CDR3 coding sequence is TGCAGTGCTAGAGATGGGGAGGGGGACTACAATGAGCAGTTCTTC. This sequence encodes CSARDGEGDYNEQFF.

This clonotype was seen a few times. The chain uses TRBV15 and TRBJ1-5; D may be TRBD1 (6 bases). From germline, CDR1 is LNHNV and CDR2 YYDKDF (reference sequence). The CDR3 spans 20 residues. Trimming removed 4 bases at V and 1 base at J, with 26 bases between. The CDR3: CATSKEASDIGGGSNQPQHF. CDR3 DNA: TGTGCCACCAGCAAAGAGGCGAGCGACATTGGGGGCGGAAGCAATCAGCCCCAGCATTTT.

This clonotype was counted ten times or more. The chain couples TRBV6-1 to TRBJ2-1, with 12 bases that match TRBD2. Trimming removed 2 bases from V and 4 bases from J; junction bases left unmatched: 3. Per germline, CDR1 MNHNS and CDR2 SASEGT. CDR3 length equals 16 residues. CDR3 sequence reads: CASSEHTSGRYNEQFF. DNA for the CDR3: TGTGCCAGCAGTGAACACACTAGCGGGAGGTACAATGAGCAGTTCTTC.

There are a few counts of this clonotype. The chain joins TRBV9 to TRBJ2-1; D is perhaps TRBD2 (5 bases). The V and J ends lost 6 bases and 4 bases respectively, with 17 bases between them. CDR1 and CDR2 (germline): SGDLS, YYNGEE. The CDR3 extends over 15 amino acids. The CDR3 DNA sequence: TGTGCCAGCAACCAGGCGGCTAGCTCTTACAATGAGCAGTTCTTC. This translates into CASNQAASSYNEQFF.

In this sample, this clonotype turned up a few times. The J gene is TRBJ2-1, the V gene TRBV4-1; TRBD2 matches at 9 bases. V lost 4 bases, J lost 3 bases, and 7 bases stayed unmatched. Germline V gives CDR1 MGHRA, CDR2 YSYEKL. The CDR3 is 16 residues long. CDR3 protein: CASSPATSGYYNEQFF. The DNA for the CDR3 is TGCGCCAGCAGCCCCGCGACTAGCGGATACTACAATGAGCAGTTCTTC.

At least ten counts were recorded for this clonotype. The chain uses TRBV2 and TRBJ1-5; TRBD1 is a possible D gene (5 bases). Trimming took off 3 bases at V and 6 bases at J, with 12 bases between the two ends. CDR1 and CDR2 (germline): SNHLY, FYNNEI. This CDR3 comprises 14 residues. CDR3 amino acids: CASSEGQGGQPQHF. The CDR3, as DNA: TGTGCCAGCAGTGAGGGGCAGGGTGGTCAGCCCCAGCATTTT.

The chain has TRBV12-3 or TRBV12-4 and TRBJ2-5, with 15 bases lining up with TRBD2. There are 19 residues in the CDR3. Germline trimming cut 2 bases from V and 4 bases from J; bases unmatched to any gene: 11. This CDR3 reads CASSLLGLAGGGQRETQYF. CDR3 coding DNA: TGTGCCAGCAGTTTACTTGGACTAGCGGGAGGGGGTCAACGAGAGACCCAGTACTTC.

This clonotype was recorded many times. The rearrangement uses TRBV28 and TRBJ2-4; no reliable D call. The ends were cut back, 7 bases at V and 0 bases at J, with 10 bases in the middle. Germline-derived CDR1 and CDR2 are MDHEN and SYDVKM. The CDR3 consists of 14 residues. In nucleotides, the CDR3 is TGTGCCAGCACCGTAGATCTAGCCAAAAACATTCAGTACTTC. This gives the protein CASTVDLAKNIQYF.

A word on this clonotype: At one end, the junction sequence differs from germline, possibly due to a read error. The chain recombines TRBV6-2 or TRBV6-3 with TRBJ2-5; TRBD1 aligns across 7 bases. CDR1 MNHEY and CDR2 SVGEGT come from the germline V gene. The CDR3 contains 15 residues. The CDR3 is CTSSVNGQDQETQYF. CDR3 DNA: TGTACCAGCAGTGTCAACGGACAGGACCAAGAGACCCAGTACTTC.

The gene calls are TRBV30 and TRBJ1-2, with no clear D. The V gene's germline CDR1 is GTSNPN and CDR2 SVGIG (reference sequence). The CDR3 loop spans 12 amino acids. With 1 base removed from V and 4 bases from J, the gap between germline ends came to 7 bases. In nucleotides, the CDR3 is TGTGCCTGGAGTGAAGGGCTCTATGGCTACACCTTC. Its translation is CAWSEGLYGYTF. The full variable domain, in which reference TRBV30 and TRBJ1-2 provide the parts outside the CDR3, is SQTIHQWPATLVQPVGSPLSLECTVEGTSNPNLYWYRQAAGRGLQLLFYSVGIGQISSEVPQNLSASRPQDRQFILSSKKLLLSDSGFYLCAWSEGLYGYTFGSGTRLTVV.

This clonotype was recorded at least ten times. The chain carries TRBV27 and TRBJ2-7, with a tentative D call TRBD2 (6 bases). The V end was cut by 3 bases, the J end by 3 bases, with 12 bases between. Germline CDR1 is MNHEY and CDR2 is SMNVEV (reference sequence). The CDR3 consists of 14 residues. CDR3 in amino acids: CASSFGAGNYEQYF. The CDR3 region has the DNA TGTGCCAGCAGTTTTGGGGCGGGGAACTACGAGCAGTACTTC.